Each of the 10 T cell receptor beta chains below was sequenced from the same sample in a study of T cell repertoires in cytomegalovirus infection. A single record per CDR3 protein comes from TCRdb applying MiXCR to the reads. Altogether 200,000 to 250,000 distinct CDR3 sequences are present, less than 50% being singletons, with the ten largest covering roughly three fifths. Antigens for these TCRs are unknown. Specimen: CD8+ T cells from cultured PBMCs, collected from culture after CMV antigen stimulation. The receptors shown here come from a human donor in good health (CMV status not recorded). Some clones in this sample may be carry-over from other donors' samples.

The chain combines TRBV6-5 with TRBJ2-1; TRBD1 agrees at 7 bases. CDR1 is MNHEY and CDR2 is SVGAGI in the germline V gene. This CDR3 has 19 residues. Trimming cost V 4 bases and J 0 bases; bases outside gene matches: 15. For the CDR3, the DNA is TGTGCCAGCAGTTCGACGACAGGGCATTTTCGAGGCTCCTACAATGAGCAGTTCTTC. This codes for CASSSTTGHFRGSYNEQFF.

The chain uses TRBV12-5 and TRBJ2-7; D remains unclear. Per germline, CDR1 LGHNT and CDR2 FRNRAP. The length of the CDR3 is 11 residues. Trimming removed 6 bases at V and 1 base at J, with 4 bases between. CDR3 sequence reads: CASGHSYEQYF. DNA of the CDR3: TGTGCTAGTGGCCATTCCTACGAGCAGTACTTC.

This sequence joins TRBV6-6 and TRBJ1-4; the D gene is possibly TRBD1 (5 bases). The CDR3 spans 17 residues. In germline, CDR1 is MNHNY, CDR2 SVGAGI (reference sequence). V was shortened by 5 bases and J by 0 bases, with 16 bases between the two germline ends. CDR3 DNA sequence: TGTGCCAGCAGTGAGCCCAGGGAAAACCCAACTAATGAAAAACTGTTTTTT. Its protein product is CASSEPRENPTNEKLFF.

This clonotype has a single count. The V gene is TRBV27, the J gene TRBJ1-1; no reliable D call. V gave up 5 bases and J gave up 1 base, with 11 bases separating them. CDR1 and CDR2 (germline): MNHEY, SMNVEV (reference sequence). The CDR3 has 14 amino acids. In nucleotides, the CDR3 is TGTGCCAGCAGTCCCACAGTTACGAACACTGAAGCTTTCTTT. Protein: CASSPTVTNTEAFF.

This clonotype was detected only a few times. The chain has TRBV7-6 and TRBJ1-2; D remains ambiguous. Germline CDR1 SGHVS, CDR2 FNYEAQ. The germline V and J ends were trimmed by 4 bases and 8 bases, with 14 bases remaining between them. The length of the CDR3 is 13 residues. CDR3 amino acids: CASSSGPYRGYTF. CDR3 DNA sequence: TGTGCCAGCAGCTCCGGCCCTTATCGGGGCTACACCTTC.

The V gene is TRBV11-2, the J gene TRBJ2-7, with D possibly being TRBD2 (7 bases). Trimming cost V 4 bases and J 3 bases, with 13 bases left between them. This CDR3 contains 14 residues. Germline CDR1 and CDR2: SGHAT and FQNNGV. The CDR3 DNA sequence: TGTGCCAGCAGCTCCGCGGGGGCGAACTACGAGCAGTACTTC. Amino acid sequence: CASSSAGANYEQYF.

In its sample, this clonotype was seen many times. The genes are TRBV6-2 or TRBV6-3 and TRBJ1-1; the match to TRBD1 covers 10 bases. Germline V CDR1 and CDR2: MNHEY, SVGEGT. This CDR3 has 16 amino acids. Trimming took 2 bases from V and 3 from J; bases not matched to a gene: 6. In nucleotides, the CDR3 is TGTGCCAGCAGTTACGCGACAGGGGGCATGGACACTGAAGCTTTCTTT. Its translation: CASSYATGGMDTEAFF.

The rearrangement uses TRBV12-3 or TRBV12-4 and TRBJ2-3; D may correspond to TRBD1 or TRBD2 (5 bases each). The CDR3 is 18 amino acids. V lost 6 bases and J lost 2, with 24 bases in between. DNA for the CDR3: TGTGCCAGCAGCGAACACTATTCGGGACCAGCGTCCACAGATACGCAGTATTTT. It encodes CASSEHYSGPASTDTQYF.

This clonotype was picked up a small number of times. The gene calls are TRBV27 and TRBJ2-5; D is unclear. CDR3 length: 14 residues. Germline V gene data show CDR1 as MNHEY and CDR2 as SMNVEV (reference sequence). V was shortened by 1 base and J by 5 bases, with 11 bases between the two germline ends. CDR3 DNA: TGTGCCAGCAGTTTATATCCGGGCAGGGAGACCCAGTACTTC. It specifies CASSLYPGRETQYF.

The rearrangement joins TRBV2 to TRBJ1-1; maybe TRBD1 (5 bases). The CDR3 is made up of 14 amino acids. CDR1 and CDR2 from the germline V gene are SNHLY and FYNNEI. Deletions cut 6 bases from V and 5 bases from J, with 16 bases between. CDR3 coding DNA: TGTGCCAGCAGCGGGGACGGTGTAAGGACTGAAGCTTTCTTT. Amino acids: CASSGDGVRTEAFF.